This T cell receptor (beta chain) derives from a study of shared clonotypes between healthy human individuals. Terminally differentiated effector memory CD45RA+ cells were left out of the naive CD8 fraction, which was CD45RO-negative and positively selected for CCR7. All donors qualified as healthy HIV-negative adults and had experienced no recent acute infections or vaccinations. Libraries were prepared by immunoSEQ multiplex PCR; TCRdb keeps only in-frame clonotypes and omits some of them. Altogether about 1,800,000 clones are present, approximately 95% being singletons, with the ten largest covering 0.9% to 1.5%. The germline V gene encodes CDR1 MDHEN and CDR2 SYDVKM. V lost 1 base and J lost 6, with 14 bases in between. The CDR3 covers 15 residues.

The TCR was taken from a man aged 18 to 29 in good health. Sequencing was carried out using naive CD8+ T cells sorted from blood. This chain links TRBV28 with TRBJ2-3; perhaps D is TRBD1 or TRBD2 (5 bases each). The CDR3 sequence is CASSLSGLALDTQYF. DNA for the CDR3: TGTGCCAGCAGTTTATCAGGGCTAGCACTGGATACGCAGTATTTT.